The TCR beta chain under discussion was sequenced for a study of shared clonotypes between healthy human individuals. The wider study: Per donor, three plates held CD4 naive cells, three held CD4 memory, two held CD8 naive and one held CD8 memory.

Assay runs were performed at deep level. Assay: immunoSEQ multiplex PCR; the TCRdb copy retains only in-frame clones and omits some. The sample includes a few million clones, more than 85% of them seen just once. Germline V CDR1 and CDR2: SGHRS, YFSETQ. The CDR3 has 15 amino acids. The trim removed 1 base at V and 1 base at J, leaving 2 bases unmatched. The clonotype originates from a man between 18 and 29 years old in good health. Some clones in this sample may be carry-over from other donors' samples. The chain joins TRBV5-1 to TRBJ2-5; 9 bases line up with TRBD2. Input material: naive CD4+ T cells from PBMCs. The subset: CD45RA+ positively selected. CDR3 nucleotide sequence: TGCGCCAGCAGCTTGCTAGCGGGGATCCAAGAGACCCAGTACTTC. Its protein product is CASSLLAGIQETQYF.